The 3 T cell receptor beta chains reported below all come from one sample, sequenced in a study of glioma-infiltrating T cells after dendritic cell vaccination. TCRdb's copy holds only in-frame clones and misses some; the assay was immunoSEQ multiplex PCR. The sample gives 93,000 or so clones, more than 80% of which show up once; about 12% is in the top ten. The material was blood, obtained before dendritic cell vaccination. These receptors all come from a human donor with glioblastoma.

This clone was seen only once. The sample holds other DNA sequences that translate to the same CDR3. The chain links TRBV18 to TRBJ2-7, with D possibly TRBD1 on 6 matching bases. The V gene lost 3 bases and the J gene lost 4 bases, with 16 bases spanning the gap. Looked up from germline, CDR1 is KGHSH and CDR2 is LQKENI. The CDR3 consists of 15 residues. The CDR3 DNA follows: TGTGCCAGCTCACCCCAGACAGGTAGCACTTACGAGCAGTACTTC. Amino acids: CASSPQTGSTYEQYF.

The chain couples TRBV18 to TRBJ2-1; 8 nucleotides agree with TRBD2. Germline CDR1 reads KGHSH; CDR2 reads LQKENI. The CDR3 spans 15 residues. The ends lost 5 bases at V and 7 bases at J; junction bases unmatched: 10. The DNA for the CDR3 is TGTGCCAGCTCAGCGTCCGGCGGGGGGCAGAATGAGCAGTTCTTC. Amino acid sequence: CASSASGGGQNEQFF.

The chain combines TRBV19 with TRBJ2-3; possibly TRBD2 for D (6 bases). The CDR3 runs to 13 residues. CDR1 LNHDA and CDR2 SQIVND come from the germline V gene (reference sequence). The V end was cut by 7 bases, the J end by 9 bases, with 17 bases between. The CDR3 protein is CASKVGGGATQYF. For the CDR3, the DNA is TGTGCCAGTAAGGTAGGAGGAGGGGCGACGCAGTATTTT. The full variable domain, its missing parts supplied by reference TRBV19 and TRBJ2-3, is DGGITQSPKYLFRKEGQNVTLSCEQNLNHDAMYWYRQDPGQGLRLIYYSQIVNDFQKGDIAEGYSVSREKKESFPLTVTSAQKNPTAFYLCASKVGGGATQYFGPGTRLTVL.